This paragraph covers one TCR beta chain sequence. Antigen unknown. These data originate in a study of T cells after yellow fever vaccination. General study findings and limits: Post-booster reappearance was seen for most primary-vaccination clones (roughly 96% CD4, around 90% CD8).

A 5'RACE template-switching step, the method used to make TCR cDNA, added a universal primer site and UMIs. TCRdb passed the 5' RACE reads through MiXCR, listing each CDR3 protein once. Of some 320,000 distinct CDR3 sequences in the sample, approximately 4% are singletons; the top ten hold 20% to 25%. The TCR was taken from a man aged 18 to 30 who received the YFV17D yellow fever vaccine. The source was PBMCs, collected 5 days after the yellow fever booster vaccination.

DNA of the CDR3: TGCGCCAGCAGCCATCGGGAAGGTGGCTACACCTTC. It yields the protein CASSHREGGYTF. The V call is TRBV5-1, the J call TRBJ1-2; D is undetermined. V was cut by 4 bases and J by 7 bases, with 11 bases left in between. The CDR3 sequence is 12 residues long. Germline values: CDR1 SGHRS, CDR2 YFSETQ.